The T cell receptor (beta chain) described here comes from a study of OX40 agonist ivuxolimab in advanced cancers. Germline V gene lookup returns CDR1 GTSNPN and CDR2 SVGIG (reference sequence). The length of the CDR3 is 15 residues. V lost 4 bases, J lost 3 bases, and 18 bases lay in between. The assay was immunoSEQ multiplex PCR, and TCRdb's table has in-frame clones only and misses some. The profile covers over 50,000 clones, with nearly 95% appearing a single time and about an eighth taken by the ten largest. The specimen comprised CD4+ or CD8+ T cells sorted from blood, sampled in a trial of the OX40 agonist ivuxolimab. The source is an adult with an advanced solid tumor such as melanoma, head and neck, liver or kidney cancer. The V call is TRBV30, the J call TRBJ1-1, with D tentatively TRBD1 (5 bases). The chain's CDR3 is CAWITWGGRDTEAFF. The CDR3 DNA reads TGTGCCTGGATCACATGGGGGGGAAGGGACACTGAAGCTTTCTTT.